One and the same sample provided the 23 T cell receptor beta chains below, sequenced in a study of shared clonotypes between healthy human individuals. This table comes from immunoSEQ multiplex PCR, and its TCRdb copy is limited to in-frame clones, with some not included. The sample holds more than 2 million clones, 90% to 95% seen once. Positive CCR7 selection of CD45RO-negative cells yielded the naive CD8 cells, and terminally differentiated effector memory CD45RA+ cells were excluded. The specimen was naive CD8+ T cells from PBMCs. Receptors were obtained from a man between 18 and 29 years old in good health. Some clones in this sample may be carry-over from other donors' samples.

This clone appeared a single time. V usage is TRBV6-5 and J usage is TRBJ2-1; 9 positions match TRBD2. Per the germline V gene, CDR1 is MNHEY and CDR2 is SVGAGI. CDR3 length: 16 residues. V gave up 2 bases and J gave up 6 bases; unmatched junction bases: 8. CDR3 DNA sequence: TGTGCCAGCAGTTACCCAAATGTAGCGGGAGTCAATGAGCAGTTCTTC. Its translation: CASSYPNVAGVNEQFF.

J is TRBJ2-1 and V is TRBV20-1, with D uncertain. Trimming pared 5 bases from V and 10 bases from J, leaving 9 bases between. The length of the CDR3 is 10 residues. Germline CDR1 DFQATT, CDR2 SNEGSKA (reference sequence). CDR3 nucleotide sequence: TGCAGTGCTCCCATTCCGGAGCAGTTCTTC. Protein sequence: CSAPIPEQFF.

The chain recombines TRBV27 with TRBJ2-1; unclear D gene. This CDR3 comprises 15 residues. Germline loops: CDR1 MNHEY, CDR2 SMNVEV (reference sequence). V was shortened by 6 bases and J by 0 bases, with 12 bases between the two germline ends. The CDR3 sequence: CASRPRQSSYNEQFF. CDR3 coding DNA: TGTGCCAGCAGGCCGCGGCAGAGCTCCTACAATGAGCAGTTCTTC.

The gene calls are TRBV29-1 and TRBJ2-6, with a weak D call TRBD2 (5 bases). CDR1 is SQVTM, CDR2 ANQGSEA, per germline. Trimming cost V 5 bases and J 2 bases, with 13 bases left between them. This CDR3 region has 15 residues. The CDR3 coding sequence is TGCAGCGTTTTCCAGCCGCGGGCTGGGGCCAACGTCCTGACTTTC. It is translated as CSVFQPRAGANVLTF.

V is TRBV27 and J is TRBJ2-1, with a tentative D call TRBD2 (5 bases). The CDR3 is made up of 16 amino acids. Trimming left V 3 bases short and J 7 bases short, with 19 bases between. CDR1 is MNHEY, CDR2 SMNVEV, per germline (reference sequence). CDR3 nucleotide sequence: TGTGCCAGCAGTTTCGGGCCGGGAACCGAGGCTAATGAGCAGTTCTTC. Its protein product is CASSFGPGTEANEQFF.

The CDR3 sequence is CASSSTGEEDYEQYF. For the CDR3, the DNA is TGTGCCAGCAGTTCTACAGGGGAAGAGGACTACGAGCAGTACTTC. The rearrangement uses TRBV28 and TRBJ2-5; TRBD1 aligns across 7 bases. With the DNA end fitting TRBJ2-7 better, the J assignment may be wrong. This CDR3 region has 15 residues. Germline loops: CDR1 MDHEN, CDR2 SYDVKM.

CDR3 protein: CASSVLAGVGNEQFF. Written as DNA, the CDR3 is TGTGCCAGCAGCGTCCTAGCGGGAGTGGGAAATGAGCAGTTCTTC. This chain links TRBV9 with TRBJ2-1; TRBD2 matches 10 bases. Per the germline V gene, CDR1 is SGDLS and CDR2 is YYNGEE. The ends lost 2 bases at V and 7 bases at J; junction bases unmatched: 6. The CDR3 consists of 15 residues.

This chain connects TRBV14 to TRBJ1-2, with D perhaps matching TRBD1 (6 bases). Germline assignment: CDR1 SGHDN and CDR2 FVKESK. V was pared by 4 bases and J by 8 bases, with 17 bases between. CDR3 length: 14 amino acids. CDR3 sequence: CASSPRGRLAGYTF. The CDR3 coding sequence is TGTGCCAGCAGCCCCAGGGGCAGATTAGCCGGCTACACCTTC.

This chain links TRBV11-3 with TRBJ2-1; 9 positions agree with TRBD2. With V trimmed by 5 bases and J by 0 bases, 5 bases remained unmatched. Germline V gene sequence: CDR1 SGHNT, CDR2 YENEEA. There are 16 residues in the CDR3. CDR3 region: CASSPRTSASYNEQFF. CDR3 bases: TGTGCCAGCAGCCCGCGGACTAGCGCCTCCTACAATGAGCAGTTCTTC.

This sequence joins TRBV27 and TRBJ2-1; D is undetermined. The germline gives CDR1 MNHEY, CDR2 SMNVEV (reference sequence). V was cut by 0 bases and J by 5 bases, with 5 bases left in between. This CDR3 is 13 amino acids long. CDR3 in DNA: TGTGCCAGCAGTTTATCGTTCAACAATGAGCAGTTCTTC. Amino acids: CASSLSFNNEQFF.

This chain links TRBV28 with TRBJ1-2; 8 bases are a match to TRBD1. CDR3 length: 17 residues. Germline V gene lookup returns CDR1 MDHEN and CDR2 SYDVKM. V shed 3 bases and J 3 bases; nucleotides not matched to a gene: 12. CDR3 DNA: TGTGCCAGCAGTTTTTCCTTTGTGACAGGGGTAGACTATGGCTACACCTTC. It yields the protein CASSFSFVTGVDYGYTF.

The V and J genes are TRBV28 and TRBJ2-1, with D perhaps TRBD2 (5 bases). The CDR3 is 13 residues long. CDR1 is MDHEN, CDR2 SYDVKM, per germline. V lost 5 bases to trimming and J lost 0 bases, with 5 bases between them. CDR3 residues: CASSAGSYNEQFF. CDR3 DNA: TGTGCCAGCAGTGCGGGCTCCTACAATGAGCAGTTCTTC.

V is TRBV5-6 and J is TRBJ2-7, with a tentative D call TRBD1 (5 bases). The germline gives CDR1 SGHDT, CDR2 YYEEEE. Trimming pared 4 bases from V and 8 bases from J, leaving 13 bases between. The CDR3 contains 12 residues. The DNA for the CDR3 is TGTGCCAGCAGCCGTCCCCAGGGAAAGCAGTACTTC. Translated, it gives CASSRPQGKQYF. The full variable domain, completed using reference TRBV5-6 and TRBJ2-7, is DAGVTQSPTHLIKTRGQQVTLRCSPKSGHDTVSWYQQALGQGPQFIFQYYEEEERQRGNFPDRFSGHQFPNYSSELNVNALLLGDSALYLCASSRPQGKQYFGPGTRLTVT.

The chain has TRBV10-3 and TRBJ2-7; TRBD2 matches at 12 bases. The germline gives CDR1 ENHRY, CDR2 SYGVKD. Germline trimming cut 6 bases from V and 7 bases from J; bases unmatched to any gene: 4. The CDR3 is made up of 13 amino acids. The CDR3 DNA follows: TGTGCCATCAGCCTAGCGGGAGGGCGAGAGCAGTACTTC. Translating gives CAISLAGGREQYF.

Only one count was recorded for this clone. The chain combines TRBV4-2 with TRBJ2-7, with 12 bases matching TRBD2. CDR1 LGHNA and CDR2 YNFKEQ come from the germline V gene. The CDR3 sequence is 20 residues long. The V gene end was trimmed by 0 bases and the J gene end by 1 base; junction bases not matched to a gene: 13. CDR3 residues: CASSQDLLAGGPHPSYEQYF. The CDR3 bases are TGTGCCAGCAGCCAAGATCTACTAGCGGGAGGCCCCCACCCTTCCTACGAGCAGTACTTC.

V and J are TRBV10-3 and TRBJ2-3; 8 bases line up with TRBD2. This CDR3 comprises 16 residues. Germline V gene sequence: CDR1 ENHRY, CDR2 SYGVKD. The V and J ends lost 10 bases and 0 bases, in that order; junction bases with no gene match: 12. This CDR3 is CATGDLSGISTDTQYF. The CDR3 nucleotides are TGTGCCACCGGAGACCTTAGCGGGATAAGCACAGATACGCAGTATTTT.

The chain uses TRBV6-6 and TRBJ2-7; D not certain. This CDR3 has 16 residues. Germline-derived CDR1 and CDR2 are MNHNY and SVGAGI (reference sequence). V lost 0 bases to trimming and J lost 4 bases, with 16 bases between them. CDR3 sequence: CASSYSAIGSYYEQYF. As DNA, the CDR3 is TGTGCCAGCAGTTACTCGGCAATTGGTTCTTATTACGAGCAGTACTTC.

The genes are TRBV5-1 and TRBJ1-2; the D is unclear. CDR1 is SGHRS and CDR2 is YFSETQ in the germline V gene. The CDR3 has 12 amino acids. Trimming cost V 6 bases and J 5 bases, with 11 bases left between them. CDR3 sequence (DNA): TGCGCCAGCACCATAGGCGGTTATGGCTACACCTTC. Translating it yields CASTIGGYGYTF.

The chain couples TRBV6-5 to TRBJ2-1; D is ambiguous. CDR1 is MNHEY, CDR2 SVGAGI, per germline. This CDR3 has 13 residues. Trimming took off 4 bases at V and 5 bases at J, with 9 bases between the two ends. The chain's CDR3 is CASSFGPNNEQFF. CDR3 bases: TGTGCCAGCAGTTTTGGACCTAACAATGAGCAGTTCTTC.

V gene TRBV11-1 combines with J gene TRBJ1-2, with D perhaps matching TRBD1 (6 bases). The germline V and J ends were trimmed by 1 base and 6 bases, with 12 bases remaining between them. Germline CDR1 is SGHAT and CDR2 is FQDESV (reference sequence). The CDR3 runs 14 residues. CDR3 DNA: TGTGCCAGCAGCTTAGGGGGCAGGGGCCATGGCTACACCTTC. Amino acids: CASSLGGRGHGYTF. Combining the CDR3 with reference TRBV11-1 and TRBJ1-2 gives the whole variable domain EAEVAQSPRYKITEKSQAVAFWCDPISGHATLYWYRQILGQGPELLVQFQDESVVDDSQLPKDRFSAERLKGVDSTLKIQPAELGDSAMYLCASSLGGRGHGYTFGSGTRLTVV.

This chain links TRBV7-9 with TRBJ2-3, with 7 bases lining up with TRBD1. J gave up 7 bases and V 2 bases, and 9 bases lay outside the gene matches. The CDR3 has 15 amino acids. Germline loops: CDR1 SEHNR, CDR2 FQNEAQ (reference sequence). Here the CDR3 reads CASSLPGQEVYTQYF. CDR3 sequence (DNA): TGTGCCAGCAGCTTACCTGGACAGGAGGTATATACGCAGTATTTT. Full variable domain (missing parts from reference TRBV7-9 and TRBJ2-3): DTGVSQNPRHKITKRGQNVTFRCDPISEHNRLYWYRQTLGQGPEFLTYFQNEAQLEKSRLLSDRFSAERPKGSFSTLEIQRTEQGDSAMYLCASSLPGQEVYTQYFGPGTRLTVL.

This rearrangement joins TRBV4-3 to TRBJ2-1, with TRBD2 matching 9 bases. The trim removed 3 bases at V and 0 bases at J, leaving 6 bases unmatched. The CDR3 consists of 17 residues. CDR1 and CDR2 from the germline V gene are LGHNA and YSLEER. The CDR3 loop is CASSHEGGRGSYNEQFF. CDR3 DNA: TGCGCCAGCAGCCACGAGGGCGGGAGGGGCTCCTACAATGAGCAGTTCTTC.

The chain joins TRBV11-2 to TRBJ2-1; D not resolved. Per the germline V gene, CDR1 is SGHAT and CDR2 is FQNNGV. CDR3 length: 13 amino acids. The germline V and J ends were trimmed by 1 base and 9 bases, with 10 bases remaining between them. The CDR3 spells CASSLGVLTEQFF. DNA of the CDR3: TGTGCCAGCAGCTTAGGCGTATTGACTGAGCAGTTCTTC.